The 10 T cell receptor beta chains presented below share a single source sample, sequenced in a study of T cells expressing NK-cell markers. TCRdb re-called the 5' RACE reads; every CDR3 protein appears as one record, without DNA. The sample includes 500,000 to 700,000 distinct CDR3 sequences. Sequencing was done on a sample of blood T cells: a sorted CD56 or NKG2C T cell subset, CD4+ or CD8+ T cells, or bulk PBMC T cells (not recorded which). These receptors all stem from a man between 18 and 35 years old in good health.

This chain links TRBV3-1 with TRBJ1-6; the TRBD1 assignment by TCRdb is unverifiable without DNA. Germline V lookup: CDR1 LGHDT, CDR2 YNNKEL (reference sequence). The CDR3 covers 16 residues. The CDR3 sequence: CASSQGPGQGNSPLHF. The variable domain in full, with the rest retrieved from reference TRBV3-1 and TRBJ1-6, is DTAVSQTPKYLVTQMGNDKSIKCEQNLGHDTMYWYKQDSKKFLKIMFSYNNKELIINETVPNRFSPKSPDKAHLNLHINSLELGDSAVYFCASSQGPGQGNSPLHFGNGTRLTVT.

The CDR3 loop is CSVEDRRGPAYEQYF. V is TRBV29-1 and J is TRBJ2-7; TCRdb's D call, TRBD1, is unchecked because there is no DNA. Germline V CDR1 and CDR2: SQVTM, ANQGSEA. The CDR3 is made up of 15 amino acids.

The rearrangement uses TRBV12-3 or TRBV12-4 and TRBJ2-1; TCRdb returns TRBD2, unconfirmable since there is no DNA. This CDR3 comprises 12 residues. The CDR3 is CASSGDWPEQFF.

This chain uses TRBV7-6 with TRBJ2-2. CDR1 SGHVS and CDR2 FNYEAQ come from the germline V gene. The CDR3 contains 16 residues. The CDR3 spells CASSLRLADYTGELFF. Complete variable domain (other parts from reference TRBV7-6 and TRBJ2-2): GAGVSQSPRYKVTKRGQDVALRCDPISGHVSLYWYRQALGQGPEFLTYFNYEAQQDKSGLPNDRFSAERPEGSISTLTIQRTEQRDSAMYRCASSLRLADYTGELFFGEGSRLTVL.

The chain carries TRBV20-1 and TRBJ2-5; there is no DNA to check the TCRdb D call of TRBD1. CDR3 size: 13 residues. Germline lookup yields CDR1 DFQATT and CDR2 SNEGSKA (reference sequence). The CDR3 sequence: CSASEAGEETQYF.

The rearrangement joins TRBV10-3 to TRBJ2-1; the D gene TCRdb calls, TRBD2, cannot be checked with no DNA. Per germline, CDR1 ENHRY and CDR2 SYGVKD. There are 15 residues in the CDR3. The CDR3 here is CAIRLLAGVDNEQFF.

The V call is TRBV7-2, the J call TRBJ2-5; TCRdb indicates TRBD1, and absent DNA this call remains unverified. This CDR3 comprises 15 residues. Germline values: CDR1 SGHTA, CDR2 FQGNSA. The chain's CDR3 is CASSLNGGAGETQYF.

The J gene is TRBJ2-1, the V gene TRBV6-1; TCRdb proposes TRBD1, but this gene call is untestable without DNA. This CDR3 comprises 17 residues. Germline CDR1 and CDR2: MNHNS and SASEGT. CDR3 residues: CASRESQGLGVGDEQFF.

Here the CDR3 reads CAIGRSSETQYF. This chain joins TRBV10-3 and TRBJ2-5; TCRdb selects TRBD1, and the lack of DNA leaves this call unchecked. The germline V gene encodes CDR1 ENHRY and CDR2 SYGVKD. This CDR3 is 12 amino acids long.

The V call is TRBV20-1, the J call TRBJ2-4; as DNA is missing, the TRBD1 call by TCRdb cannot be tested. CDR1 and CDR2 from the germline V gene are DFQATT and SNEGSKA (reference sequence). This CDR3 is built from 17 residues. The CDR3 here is CSARDLSGEMSKNIQYF.